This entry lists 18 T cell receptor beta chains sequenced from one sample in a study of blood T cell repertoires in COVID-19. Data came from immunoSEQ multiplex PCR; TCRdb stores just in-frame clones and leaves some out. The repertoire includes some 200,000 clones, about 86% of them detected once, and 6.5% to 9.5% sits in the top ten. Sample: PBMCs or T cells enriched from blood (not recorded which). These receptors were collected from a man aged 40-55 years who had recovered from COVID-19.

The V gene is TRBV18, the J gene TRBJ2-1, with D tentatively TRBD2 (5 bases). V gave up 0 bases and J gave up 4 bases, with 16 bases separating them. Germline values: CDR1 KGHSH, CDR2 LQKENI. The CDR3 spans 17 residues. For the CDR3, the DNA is TGTGCCAGCTCACCACCGGCCCGGGGTTGGGTTTACAATGAGCAGTTCTTC. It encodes CASSPPARGWVYNEQFF.

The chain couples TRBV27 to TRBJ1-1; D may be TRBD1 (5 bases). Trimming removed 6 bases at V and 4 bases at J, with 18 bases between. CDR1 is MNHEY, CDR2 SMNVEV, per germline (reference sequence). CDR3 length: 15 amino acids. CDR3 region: CASRMGRERLTEAFF. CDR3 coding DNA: TGTGCCAGCAGAATGGGACGGGAGAGGCTCACTGAAGCTTTCTTT.

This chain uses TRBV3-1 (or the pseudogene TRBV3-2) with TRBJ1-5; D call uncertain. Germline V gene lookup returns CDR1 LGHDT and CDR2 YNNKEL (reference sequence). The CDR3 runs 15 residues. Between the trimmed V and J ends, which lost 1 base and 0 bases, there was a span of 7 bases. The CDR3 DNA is TGTGCCAGCAGCCAAGGGCCTTATAGCAATCAGCCCCAGCATTTT. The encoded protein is CASSQGPYSNQPQHF.

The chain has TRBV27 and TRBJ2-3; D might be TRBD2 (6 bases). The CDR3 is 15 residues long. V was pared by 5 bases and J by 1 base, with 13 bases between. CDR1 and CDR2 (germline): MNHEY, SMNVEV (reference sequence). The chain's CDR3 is CASSRAGSGTDTQYF. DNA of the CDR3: TGTGCCAGCAGTAGGGCGGGGTCGGGCACAGATACGCAGTATTTT.

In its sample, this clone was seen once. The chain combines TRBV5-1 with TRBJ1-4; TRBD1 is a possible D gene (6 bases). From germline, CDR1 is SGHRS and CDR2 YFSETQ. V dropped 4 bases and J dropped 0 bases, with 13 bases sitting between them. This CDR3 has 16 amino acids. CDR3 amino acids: CASSDGTSATNEKLFF. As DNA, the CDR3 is TGCGCCAGCAGCGATGGGACATCTGCAACTAATGAAAAACTGTTTTTT.

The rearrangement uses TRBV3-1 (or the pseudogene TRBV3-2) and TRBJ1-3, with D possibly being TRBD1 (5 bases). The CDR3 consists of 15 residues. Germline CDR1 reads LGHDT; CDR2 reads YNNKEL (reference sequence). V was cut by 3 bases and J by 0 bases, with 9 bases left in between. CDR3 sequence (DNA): TGTGCCAGCAGCCAGGCAGGGTTCTCTGGAAACACCATATATTTT. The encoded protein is CASSQAGFSGNTIYF.

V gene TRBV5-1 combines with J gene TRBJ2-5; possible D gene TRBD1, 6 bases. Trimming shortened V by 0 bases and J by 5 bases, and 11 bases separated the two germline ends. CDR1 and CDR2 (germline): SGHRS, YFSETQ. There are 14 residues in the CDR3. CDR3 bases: TGCGCCAGCAGCTTGGGCAGGGGCTCGGAGACCCAGTACTTC. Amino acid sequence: CASSLGRGSETQYF. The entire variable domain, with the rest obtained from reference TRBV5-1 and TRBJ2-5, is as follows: KAGVTQTPRYLIKTRGQQVTLSCSPISGHRSVSWYQQTPGQGLQFLFEYFSETQRNKGNFPGRFSGRQFSNSRSEMNVSTLELGDSALYLCASSLGRGSETQYFGPGTRLLVL.

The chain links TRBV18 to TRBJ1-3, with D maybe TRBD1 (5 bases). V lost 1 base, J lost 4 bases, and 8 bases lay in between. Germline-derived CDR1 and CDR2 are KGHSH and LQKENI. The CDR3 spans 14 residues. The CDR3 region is CASSPRGVGNTIYF. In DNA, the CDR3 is TGTGCCAGCTCACCACGGGGGGTCGGAAACACCATATATTTT.

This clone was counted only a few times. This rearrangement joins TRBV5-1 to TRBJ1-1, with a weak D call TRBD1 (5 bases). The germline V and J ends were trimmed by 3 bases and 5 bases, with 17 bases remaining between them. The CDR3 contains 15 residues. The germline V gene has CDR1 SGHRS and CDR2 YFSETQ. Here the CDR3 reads CASSSGGEGRTEAFF. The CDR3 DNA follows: TGCGCCAGCAGCTCGGGAGGGGAAGGACGGACTGAAGCTTTCTTT.

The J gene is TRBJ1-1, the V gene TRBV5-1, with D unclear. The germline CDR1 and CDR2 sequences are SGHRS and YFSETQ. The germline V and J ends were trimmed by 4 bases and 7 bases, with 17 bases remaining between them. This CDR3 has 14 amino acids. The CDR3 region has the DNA TGCGCCAGCAGCCCGGAAACTCGACGGGTTGAAGCTTTCTTT. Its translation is CASSPETRRVEAFF.

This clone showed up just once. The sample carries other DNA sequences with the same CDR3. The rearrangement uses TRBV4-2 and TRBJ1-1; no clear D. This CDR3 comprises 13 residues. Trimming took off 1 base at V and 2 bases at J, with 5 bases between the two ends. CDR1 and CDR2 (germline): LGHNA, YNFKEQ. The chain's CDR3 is CASSQGRNTEAFF. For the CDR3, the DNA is TGTGCCAGCAGCCAAGGCAGAAACACTGAAGCTTTCTTT.

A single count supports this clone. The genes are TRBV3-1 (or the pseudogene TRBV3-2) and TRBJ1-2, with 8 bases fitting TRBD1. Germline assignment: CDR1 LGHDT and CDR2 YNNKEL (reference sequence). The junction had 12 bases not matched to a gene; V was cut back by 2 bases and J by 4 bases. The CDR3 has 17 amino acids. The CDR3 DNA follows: TGTGCCAGCAGCCAAACCTTTAAGGACAGGGATATCTATGGCTACACCTTC. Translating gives CASSQTFKDRDIYGYTF.

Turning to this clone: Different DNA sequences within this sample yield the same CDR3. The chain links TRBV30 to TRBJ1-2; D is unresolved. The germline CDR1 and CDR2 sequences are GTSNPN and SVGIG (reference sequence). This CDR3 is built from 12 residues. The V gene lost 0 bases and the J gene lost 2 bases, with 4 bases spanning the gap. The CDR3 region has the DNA TGTGCCTGGAGTGTACTAAACTATGGCTACACCTTC. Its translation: CAWSVLNYGYTF.

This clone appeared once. CDR3 in DNA: TGTGCCAGCAGCCGCCTGACAGGGGACTGGCAGGTCTCACCCCTCCACTTT. Protein: CASSRLTGDWQVSPLHF. J is TRBJ1-6 and V is TRBV3-1 (or the pseudogene TRBV3-2); 8 nucleotides agree with TRBD1. The CDR3 is 17 residues long. The trim removed 4 bases at V and 10 bases at J, leaving 15 bases unmatched. Per the germline V gene, CDR1 is LGHDT and CDR2 is YNNKEL (reference sequence).

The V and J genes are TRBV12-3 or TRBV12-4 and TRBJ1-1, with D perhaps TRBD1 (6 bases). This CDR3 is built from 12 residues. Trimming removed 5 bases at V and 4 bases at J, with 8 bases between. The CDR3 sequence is CASSQGGTEAFF. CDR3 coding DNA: TGTGCCAGCAGTCAAGGGGGCACTGAAGCTTTCTTT.

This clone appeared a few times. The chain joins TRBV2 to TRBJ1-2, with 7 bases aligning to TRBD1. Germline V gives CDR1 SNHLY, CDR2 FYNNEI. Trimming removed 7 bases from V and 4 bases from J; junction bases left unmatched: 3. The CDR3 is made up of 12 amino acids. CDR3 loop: CASMWTGYGYTF. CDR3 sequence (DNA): TGTGCCAGCATGTGGACAGGCTATGGCTACACCTTC.

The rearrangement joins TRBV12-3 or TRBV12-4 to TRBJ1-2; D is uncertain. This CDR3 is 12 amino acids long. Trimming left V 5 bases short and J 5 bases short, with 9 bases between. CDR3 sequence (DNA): TGTGCCAGCAGTACCCTCAGATATGGCTACACCTTC. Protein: CASSTLRYGYTF.

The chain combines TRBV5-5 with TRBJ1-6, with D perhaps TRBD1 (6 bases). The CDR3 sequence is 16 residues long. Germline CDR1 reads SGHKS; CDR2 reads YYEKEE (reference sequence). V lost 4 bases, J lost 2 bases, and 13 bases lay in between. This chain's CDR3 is CASSNRETTYNSPLHF. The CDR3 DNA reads TGTGCCAGCAGCAACAGGGAAACTACCTATAATTCACCCCTCCACTTT.